One sample yielded the 2 T cell receptor beta chains listed below, sequenced in a study of control samples from healthy donors and cancer patients. The repertoire was sequenced with immunoSEQ multiplex PCR; TCRdb's copy has only in-frame clones and lacks some. The table includes fewer than 95,000 clones, around 86% detected once. Sequenced input: blood. The receptors stem from a woman aged 50 to 60 in good health.

Worth noting for this clone: This specimen includes other DNA sequences encoding the same CDR3. The chain combines TRBV12-3 or TRBV12-4 with TRBJ1-5, with D possibly TRBD1 on 6 matching bases. The CDR3 runs to 12 residues. The germline V and J ends were trimmed by 6 bases and 7 bases, with 10 bases remaining between them. The CDR3, as DNA: TGTGCCAGCAGCTTTAGGGGGCAGCCCCAGCATTTT. This codes for CASSFRGQPQHF.

The rearrangement uses TRBV5-6 and TRBJ2-1; the match to TRBD2 covers 11 bases. V lost 1 base and J lost 6; bases outside the gene matches: 6. Germline CDR1 is SGHDT and CDR2 is YYEEEE. The CDR3 covers 16 residues. CDR3 sequence reads: CASSLYLLAGGNEQFF. CDR3 coding DNA: TGTGCCAGCAGCTTGTATCTTCTAGCGGGAGGCAATGAGCAGTTCTTC.